This T cell receptor beta chain was captured by sequencing in a study of blood T cells in healthy people across ages. The study's findings and limits: In the absence of known donor CMV status, changes in expanded clonotypes were possibly confounded. Roughly linear declines in TCR beta diversity per million T cells occurred with age. Long-lived donors had more naive CD4+ cells and higher diversity than aged donors.

The second PCR ran about 6 to 11 cycles with a sample-barcoded 5' primer and J-beta primers. TCRdb fed the 5' RACE reads into MiXCR, producing one record per CDR3 protein. This sample yields hundreds of thousands of distinct CDR3 sequences, of which roughly 50% are seen a single time; roughly 12% belongs to the top ten. Germline lookup yields CDR1 MNHEY and CDR2 SMNVEV (reference sequence). This CDR3 is 15 amino acids long. V shed 4 bases and J shed 5 bases, with 15 bases lying between them. The donors, healthy Caucasians from Russia, were aged about 6 to 90. This clonotype showed up just a few times. Its antigen is unidentified.

Sequencing was performed on blood. This chain connects TRBV27 to TRBJ2-1, with D maybe TRBD1 (5 bases). The receptor was derived from a man aged 25-45 years in good health. The CDR3 DNA reads TGTGCCAGCAGTTATATTGGCCAGGGCAACAATGAGCAGTTCTTC. It encodes CASSYIGQGNNEQFF.